This paragraph covers one T cell receptor (beta chain) sequence. One end of the junction is discordant with germline, which a read error may explain. Assay: immunoSEQ multiplex PCR; the TCRdb copy retains only in-frame clones and omits some. The sample has some 180,000 clones; roughly 90% are singletons. The data originate from a study of blood T cell repertoires in COVID-19. This TCR derives from a man between 18 and 29 years old with COVID-19, enrolled during active disease. The sample comprised peripheral blood.

DNA of the CDR3: TGTGCCAGCAGTGAATATAACAGGGGCCGTGAAAAACTGCTTTTT. It is translated as CASSEYNRGREKLLF. The chain is built from TRBV25-1 and TRBJ1-4; the match to TRBD1 covers 7 bases. CDR1 is MGHDK and CDR2 is SYGVNS in the germline V gene. The CDR3 runs to 15 residues.